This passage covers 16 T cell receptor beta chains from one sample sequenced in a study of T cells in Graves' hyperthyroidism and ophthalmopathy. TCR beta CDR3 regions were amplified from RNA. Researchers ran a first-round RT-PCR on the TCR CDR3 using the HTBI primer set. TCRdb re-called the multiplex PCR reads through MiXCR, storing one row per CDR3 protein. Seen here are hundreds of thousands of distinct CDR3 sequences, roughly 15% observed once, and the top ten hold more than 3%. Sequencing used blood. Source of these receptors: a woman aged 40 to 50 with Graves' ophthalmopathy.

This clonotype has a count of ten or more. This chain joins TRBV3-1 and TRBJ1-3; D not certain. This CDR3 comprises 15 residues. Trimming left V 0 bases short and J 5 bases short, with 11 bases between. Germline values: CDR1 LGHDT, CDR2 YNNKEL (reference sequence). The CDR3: CASSQDRFDRNTIYF. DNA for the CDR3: TGTGCCAGCAGCCAAGATCGGTTCGACAGAAACACCATATATTTT.

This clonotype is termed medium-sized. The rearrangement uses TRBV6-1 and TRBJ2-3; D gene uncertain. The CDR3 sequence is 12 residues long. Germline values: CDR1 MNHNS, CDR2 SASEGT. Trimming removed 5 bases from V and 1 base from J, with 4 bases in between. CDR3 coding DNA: TGTGCCAGCAGTTACGGCACAGATACGCAGTATTTT. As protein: CASSYGTDTQYF.

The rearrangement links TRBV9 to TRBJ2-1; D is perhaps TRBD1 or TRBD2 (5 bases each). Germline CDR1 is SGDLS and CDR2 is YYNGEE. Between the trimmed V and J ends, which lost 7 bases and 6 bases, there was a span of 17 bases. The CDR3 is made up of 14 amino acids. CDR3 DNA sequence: TGTGCCAGCCAACCAGGGAGAGTGGTCAATGAGCAGTTCTTC. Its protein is CASQPGRVVNEQFF.

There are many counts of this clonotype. The DNA for the CDR3 is TGTGCCAGCAGTGCCCCCCGAGGAGGCTCGGCGCAGCCCCAGCATTTT. It specifies CASSAPRGGSAQPQHF. The chain couples TRBV6-1 to TRBJ1-5; D gene uncertain. Germline CDR1 and CDR2: MNHNS and SASEGT. CDR3 size: 16 residues. V was pared by 4 bases and J by 7 bases, with 20 bases between.

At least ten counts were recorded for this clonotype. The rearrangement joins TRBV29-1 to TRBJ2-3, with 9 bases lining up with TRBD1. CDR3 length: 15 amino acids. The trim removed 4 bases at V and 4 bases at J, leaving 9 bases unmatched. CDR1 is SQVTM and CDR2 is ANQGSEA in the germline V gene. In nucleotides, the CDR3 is TGCAGCGTTGCCCGCGGACAGGGGAGGGCAGATACGCAGTATTTT. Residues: CSVARGQGRADTQYF.

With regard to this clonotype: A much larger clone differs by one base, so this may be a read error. The CDR3 protein is CSASGAFTDTQYF. In DNA form, the CDR3 reads TGCAGCGCCTCCGGGGCCTTCACAGATACGCAGTATTTT. V gene TRBV29-1 combines with J gene TRBJ2-3; D may match TRBD1 or TRBD2 (5 bases each). The V end lost 7 bases, the J end lost 2 bases, and 13 bases lay between the germline ends. Germline values: CDR1 SQVTM, CDR2 ANQGSEA. The CDR3 extends over 13 amino acids.

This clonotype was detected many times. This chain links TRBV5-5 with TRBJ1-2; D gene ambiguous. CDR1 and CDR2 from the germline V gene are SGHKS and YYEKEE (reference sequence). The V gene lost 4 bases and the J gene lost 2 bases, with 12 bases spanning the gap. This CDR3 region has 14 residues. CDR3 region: CASSPTSGNYGYTF. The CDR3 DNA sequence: TGTGCCAGCAGCCCGACAAGCGGAAACTATGGCTACACCTTC.

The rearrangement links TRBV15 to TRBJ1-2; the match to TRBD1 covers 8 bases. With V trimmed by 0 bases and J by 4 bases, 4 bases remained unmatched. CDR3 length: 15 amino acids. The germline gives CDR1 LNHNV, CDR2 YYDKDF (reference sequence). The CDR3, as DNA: TGTGCCACCAGCAGAGACCGGACAGGGTCCTATGGCTACACCTTC. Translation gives CATSRDRTGSYGYTF.

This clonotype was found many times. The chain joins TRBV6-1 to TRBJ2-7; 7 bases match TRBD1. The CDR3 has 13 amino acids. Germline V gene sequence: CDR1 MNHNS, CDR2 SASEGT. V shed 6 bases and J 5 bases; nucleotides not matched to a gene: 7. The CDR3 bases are TGTGCCAGCAGGGTGACAGGGATCCACGAGCAGTACTTC. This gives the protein CASRVTGIHEQYF.

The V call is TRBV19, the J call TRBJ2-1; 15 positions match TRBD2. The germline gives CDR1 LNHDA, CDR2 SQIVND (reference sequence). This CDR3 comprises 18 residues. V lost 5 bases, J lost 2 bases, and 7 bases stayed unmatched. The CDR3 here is CASSPGLAGGPPYNEQFF. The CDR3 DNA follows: TGTGCCAGTAGTCCGGGACTAGCGGGAGGACCACCCTACAATGAGCAGTTCTTC.

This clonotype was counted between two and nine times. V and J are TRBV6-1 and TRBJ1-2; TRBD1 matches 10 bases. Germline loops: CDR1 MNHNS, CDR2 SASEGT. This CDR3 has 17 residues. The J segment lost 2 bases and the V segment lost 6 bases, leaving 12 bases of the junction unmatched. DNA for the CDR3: TGTGCCAGCAGGACCCGGGACAGGGGTGACGGCAACTATGGCTACACCTTC. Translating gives CASRTRDRGDGNYGYTF.

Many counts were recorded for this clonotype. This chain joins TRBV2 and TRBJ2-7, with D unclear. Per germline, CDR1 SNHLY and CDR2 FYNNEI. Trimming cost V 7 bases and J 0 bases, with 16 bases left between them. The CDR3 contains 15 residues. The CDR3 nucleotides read TGTGCCAGCAAGGACCTGGTCGCTCACTCCTACGAGCAGTACTTC. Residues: CASKDLVAHSYEQYF. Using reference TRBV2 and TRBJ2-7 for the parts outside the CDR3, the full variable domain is EPEVTQTPSHQVTQMGQEVILRCVPISNHLYFYWYRQILGQKVEFLVSFYNNEISEKSEIFDDQFSVERPDGSNFTLKIRSTKLEDSAMYFCASKDLVAHSYEQYFGPGTRLTVT.

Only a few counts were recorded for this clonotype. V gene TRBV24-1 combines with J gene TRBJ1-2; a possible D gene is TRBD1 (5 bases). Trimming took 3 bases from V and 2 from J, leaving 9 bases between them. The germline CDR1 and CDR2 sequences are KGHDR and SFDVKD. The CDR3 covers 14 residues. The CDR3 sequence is CATSDGGTNYGYTF. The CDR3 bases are TGTGCCACCAGTGATGGCGGGACGAACTATGGCTACACCTTC.

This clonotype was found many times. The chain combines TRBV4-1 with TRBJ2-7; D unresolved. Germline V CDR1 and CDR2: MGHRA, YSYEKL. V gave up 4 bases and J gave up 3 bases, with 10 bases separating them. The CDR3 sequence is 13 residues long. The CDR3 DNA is TGCGCCAGCAGCCGCCCGGACGGCTACGAGCAGTACTTC. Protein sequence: CASSRPDGYEQYF.

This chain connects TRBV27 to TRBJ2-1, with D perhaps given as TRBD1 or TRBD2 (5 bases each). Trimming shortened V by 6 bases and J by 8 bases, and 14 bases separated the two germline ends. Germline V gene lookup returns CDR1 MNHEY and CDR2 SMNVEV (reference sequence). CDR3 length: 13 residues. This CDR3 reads CASRTLLGDEQFF. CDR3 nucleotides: TGTGCCAGCAGGACCCTCTTGGGGGATGAGCAGTTCTTC.

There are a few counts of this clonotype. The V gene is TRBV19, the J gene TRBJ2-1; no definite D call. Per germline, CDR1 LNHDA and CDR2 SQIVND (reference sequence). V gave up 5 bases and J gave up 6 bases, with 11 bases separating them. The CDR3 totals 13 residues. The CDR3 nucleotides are TGTGCCAGTAGTGTCCTAGTGGTCAATGAGCAGTTCTTC. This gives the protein CASSVLVVNEQFF.